The 11 T cell receptor beta chains listed next were all sequenced from one sample in a study of OX40 agonist ivuxolimab in advanced cancers. Measured with immunoSEQ multiplex PCR; TCRdb has only the in-frame clones, and not every one. Of about 60,000 clones in the sample, 81% were seen once. Here the sequenced sample was CD4+ or CD8+ T cells sorted from blood, taken in a trial of the OX40 agonist ivuxolimab. These receptors all come from an adult with an advanced solid tumor such as melanoma, head and neck, liver or kidney cancer.

This chain connects TRBV6-5 to TRBJ1-2; the D is unclear. V gave up 0 bases and J gave up 0 bases, with 5 bases separating them. CDR3 length: 14 residues. The germline CDR1 and CDR2 sequences are MNHEY and SVGAGI. CDR3 region: CASSYSTANYGYTF. CDR3 DNA sequence: TGTGCCAGCAGTTACTCGACGGCTAACTATGGCTACACCTTC.

The rearrangement links TRBV7-8 to TRBJ2-7, with 7 bases identical to TRBD1. This CDR3 comprises 14 residues. V dropped 1 base and J dropped 3; count of bases not matched to a gene: 3. CDR1 SGHVS and CDR2 FQNEAQ come from the germline V gene. Here the CDR3 reads CASSLGDSLYEQYF. The DNA for the CDR3 is TGTGCCAGCAGCTTAGGGGACAGCCTCTACGAGCAGTACTTC.

The chain links TRBV6-5 to TRBJ2-7, with a weak D call TRBD1 (5 bases). V lost 0 bases and J 3 bases, leaving 9 bases between the germline ends. Germline-derived CDR1 and CDR2 are MNHEY and SVGAGI. The length of the CDR3 is 14 residues. The CDR3 DNA reads TGTGCCAGCAGTTACTCAGGGGCACGCTACGAGCAGTACTTC. Translating gives CASSYSGARYEQYF.

The V and J genes are TRBV19 and TRBJ1-3, with TRBD1 matching 10 bases. From germline, CDR1 is LNHDA and CDR2 SQIVND (reference sequence). The CDR3 sequence is 19 residues long. Trimming cost V 5 bases and J 0 bases; bases outside gene matches: 13. CDR3 DNA: TGTGCCAGTAGTGGACGACAGGGGGCCCTATCTCGCTCTGGAAACACCATATATTTT. Amino acid sequence: CASSGRQGALSRSGNTIYF.

The chain has TRBV10-3 and TRBJ1-5; 8 bases agree with TRBD1. CDR1 and CDR2 (germline): ENHRY, SYGVKD. The CDR3 consists of 15 residues. V was clipped by 2 bases and J by 11 bases; unmatched bases: 11. The CDR3 protein is CAISEEGTGTRAQHF. The CDR3 nucleotides are TGTGCCATCAGTGAGGAGGGGACAGGCACGCGAGCCCAGCATTTT.

The J gene is TRBJ2-3, the V gene TRBV5-4, with 7 bases that match TRBD1. V was clipped by 4 bases and J by 2 bases; unmatched bases: 10. Germline V gene lookup returns CDR1 SGHNT and CDR2 YYREEE (reference sequence). The CDR3 loop spans 16 amino acids. CDR3 coding DNA: TGTGCCAGCAGCCTCCCGGGACAGACCCTCACAGATACGCAGTATTTT. Its translation is CASSLPGQTLTDTQYF.

The CDR3 DNA reads TGTGCCAGCAAGCGGGGGATCACCTACGAGCAGTACTTC. It specifies CASKRGITYEQYF. The chain is built from TRBV6-5 and TRBJ2-7; 8 bases line up with TRBD2. The CDR3 runs 13 residues. The junction had 4 bases not matched to a gene; V was cut back by 7 bases and J by 2 bases. Germline-derived CDR1 and CDR2 are MNHEY and SVGAGI.

The CDR3 region is CASRHRGRGNQPQHF. Here the CDR3 DNA reads TGTGCCAGTAGGCATAGGGGGAGAGGCAATCAGCCCCAGCATTTT. This chain uses TRBV19 with TRBJ1-5, with D possibly TRBD1 on 6 matching bases. Germline V gene lookup returns CDR1 LNHDA and CDR2 SQIVND (reference sequence). This CDR3 contains 15 residues. Trimming shortened V by 6 bases and J by 2 bases, and 14 bases separated the two germline ends.

The chain recombines TRBV6-5 with TRBJ1-3; possible D gene TRBD1, 6 bases. V dropped 6 bases and J dropped 1 base, with 10 bases sitting between them. Germline CDR1 and CDR2: MNHEY and SVGAGI. CDR3 size: 14 residues. This CDR3 reads CASRQGLSGNTIYF. As DNA, the CDR3 is TGTGCCAGCAGACAGGGACTATCTGGAAACACCATATATTTT.

The chain couples TRBV5-1 to TRBJ1-1, with a possible D match to TRBD1 (6 bases). The CDR3 runs 13 residues. CDR1 is SGHRS and CDR2 is YFSETQ in the germline V gene. With 0 bases removed from V and 10 bases from J, the gap between germline ends came to 13 bases. CDR3 in amino acids: CASSLAGGLVAFF. The CDR3 DNA follows: TGCGCCAGCAGCTTGGCCGGGGGGCTAGTAGCTTTCTTT.

The chain joins TRBV13 to TRBJ1-4; D gene uncertain. This CDR3 spans 16 amino acids. Germline CDR1 and CDR2: PRHDT and FYEKMQ (reference sequence). Trimming cost V 8 bases and J 2 bases, with 18 bases left between them. The CDR3 DNA follows: TGTGCCAGCTCCACATACCGGAGGGAGACTAATGAAAAACTGTTTTTT. Its protein is CASSTYRRETNEKLFF.